This is a list of T cell receptor beta chains from one sample in a study of regulatory T cells in long-lasting Graves disease. TCRdb used MiXCR to reprocess the multiplex PCR reads, holding one entry per CDR3 protein. The sample records about 290,000 distinct CDR3 sequences, 22% being singletons. Sequenced material: peripheral blood mononuclear cells (PBMCs), taken when the disease was refractory, from a patient treated with antithyroid drugs. The source is a female donor with Graves disease. Both conserved end residues are part of each CDR3. The D gene is left open where the match is weak. The listing skips clone size in some rows; elsewhere it reads once, few, many or a size class.

d_gene: TRBD1; v_gene: TRBV7-9; j_gene: TRBJ1-3; abundance: -; CDR3aa: CASSLGDSRLSGNTIYF; CDR3nt: TGTGCCAGCAGCTTAGGGGACAGTCGCCTCTCTGGAAACACCATATATTTT
d_gene: -; v_gene: TRBV30; j_gene: TRBJ1-1; abundance: -; CDR3aa: CAWGTPRRAFF; CDR3nt: TGTGCCTGGGGTACCCCTCGACGGGCTTTCTTT
d_gene: TRBD1; v_gene: TRBV28; j_gene: TRBJ1-1; abundance: many; CDR3aa: CASSLPVGGQGEAFF; CDR3nt: TGTGCCAGCAGTCTGCCCGTGGGGGGACAGGGTGAAGCTTTCTTT
d_gene: TRBD2; v_gene: TRBV6-9; j_gene: TRBJ2-5; abundance: many; CDR3aa: CASSSWTSGQETQYF; CDR3nt: TGTGCCAGCAGTTCGTGGACTAGCGGCCAAGAGACCCAGTACTTC
d_gene: -; v_gene: TRBV6-8; j_gene: TRBJ2-7; abundance: -; CDR3aa: CASRTDFERRMPYEQYF; CDR3nt: TGTGCCAGCAGAACCGACTTCGAGCGGAGGATGCCCTACGAGCAGTACTTC
d_gene: TRBD1; v_gene: TRBV6-5; j_gene: TRBJ2-7; abundance: many; CDR3aa: CASSYPDREYEQYF; CDR3nt: TGTGCCAGCAGTTACCCGGACAGGGAGTACGAGCAGTACTTC
d_gene: TRBD2; v_gene: TRBV9; j_gene: TRBJ2-7; abundance: -; CDR3aa: CASSTSGSRYEQYF; CDR3nt: TGTGCCAGCAGCACTAGCGGGAGTCGCTACGAGCAGTACTTC
d_gene: -; v_gene: TRBV7-2; j_gene: TRBJ2-5; abundance: -; CDR3aa: CASSPEDTRLEETQYF; CDR3nt: TGTGCCAGCAGCCCGGAAGACACTCGCCTAGAAGAGACCCAGTACTTC
d_gene: -; v_gene: TRBV7-2; j_gene: TRBJ2-7; abundance: few; CDR3aa: CASSRDTISYEQYF; CDR3nt: TGTGCCAGCAGCCGGGACACCATATCCTACGAGCAGTACTTC
d_gene: -; v_gene: TRBV5-8; j_gene: TRBJ1-2; abundance: -; CDR3aa: CASSQLTGGFDYGYTF; CDR3nt: TGTGCCAGCAGCCAGCTGACAGGAGGGTTTGACTATGGCTACACCTTC
d_gene: TRBD2; v_gene: TRBV6-2/TRBV6-3; j_gene: TRBJ2-1; abundance: -; CDR3aa: CASSPPMERENNEQFF; CDR3nt: TGTGCCAGCAGTCCCCCGATGGAGCGGGAGAACAATGAGCAGTTCTTC
d_gene: -; v_gene: TRBV15; j_gene: TRBJ2-5; abundance: few; CDR3aa: CATSRVVARGETQYF; CDR3nt: TGTGCCACCAGCAGAGTCGTCGCCCGCGGGGAGACCCAGTACTTC
d_gene: TRBD1; v_gene: TRBV7-3; j_gene: TRBJ2-2; abundance: few; CDR3aa: CASRALQGSGELFF; CDR3nt: TGTGCCAGCAGAGCCTTACAGGGGTCCGGGGAGCTGTTTTTT
d_gene: -; v_gene: TRBV28; j_gene: TRBJ1-5; abundance: many; CDR3aa: CASSPRRAQGNQPQHF; CDR3nt: TGTGCCAGCAGTCCGCGTAGGGCACAGGGCAATCAGCCCCAGCATTTT
d_gene: -; v_gene: TRBV7-2; j_gene: TRBJ2-2; abundance: -; CDR3aa: CASSLAGVYAGELFF; CDR3nt: TGTGCCAGCAGCTTAGCTGGGGTCTATGCCGGGGAGCTGTTTTTT
d_gene: -; v_gene: TRBV10-3; j_gene: TRBJ2-5; abundance: many; CDR3aa: CAISEGEKETQYF; CDR3nt: TGTGCCATCAGTGAGGGAGAGAAGGAGACCCAGTACTTC
d_gene: -; v_gene: TRBV3-1; j_gene: TRBJ2-1; abundance: few; CDR3aa: CASSQWTEQFF; CDR3nt: TGTGCCAGCAGCCAATGGACAGAGCAGTTCTTC
d_gene: -; v_gene: TRBV6-9; j_gene: TRBJ2-7; abundance: -; CDR3aa: CASSSHAGRHYEQYF; CDR3nt: TGTGCCAGCAGTTCTCATGCCGGGAGACACTACGAGCAGTACTTC
d_gene: -; v_gene: TRBV11-2; j_gene: TRBJ2-5; abundance: many; CDR3aa: CASSKEGLWQETQYF; CDR3nt: TGTGCCAGCAGCAAAGAGGGACTCTGGCAAGAGACCCAGTACTTC
d_gene: TRBD1; v_gene: TRBV28; j_gene: TRBJ1-1; abundance: many; CDR3aa: CASSLTGGVPEAFF; CDR3nt: TGTGCCAGCAGTCTGACAGGGGGAGTACCTGAAGCTTTCTTT
d_gene: TRBD2; v_gene: TRBV28; j_gene: TRBJ2-1; abundance: -; CDR3aa: CASITSGGGDEQFF; CDR3nt: TGTGCCAGTATCACCTCTGGGGGAGGGGATGAGCAGTTCTTC
d_gene: TRBD1; v_gene: TRBV29-1; j_gene: TRBJ2-7; abundance: -; CDR3aa: CSVEGKQGRQYF; CDR3nt: TGCAGCGTTGAAGGGAAACAGGGGCGGCAGTACTTC
d_gene: TRBD1; v_gene: TRBV6-1; j_gene: TRBJ1-6; abundance: -; CDR3aa: CASSLSGTEAHNSPLHF; CDR3nt: TGTGCCAGCAGTCTTTCCGGGACAGAGGCCCATAATTCACCCCTCCACTTT
d_gene: -; v_gene: TRBV20-1; j_gene: TRBJ1-2; abundance: -; CDR3aa: CSARDYGRGNYGYTF; CDR3nt: TGCAGTGCTAGAGATTACGGGAGGGGGAACTATGGCTACACCTTC
d_gene: -; v_gene: TRBV20-1; j_gene: TRBJ1-2; abundance: -; CDR3aa: CSANYGYTF; CDR3nt: TGCAGTGCTAACTATGGCTACACCTTC
d_gene: -; v_gene: TRBV3-1; j_gene: TRBJ1-5; abundance: once; CDR3aa: CASSQDTTANQPQHF; CDR3nt: TGTGCCAGCAGCCAAGATACAACAGCTAATCAGCCCCAGCATTTT
d_gene: -; v_gene: TRBV12-3/TRBV12-4; j_gene: TRBJ1-4; abundance: -; CDR3aa: CASSTTITNEKLFF; CDR3nt: TGTGCCAGCAGTACTACGATAACTAATGAAAAACTGTTTTTT
d_gene: -; v_gene: TRBV28; j_gene: TRBJ1-4; abundance: few; CDR3aa: CTSSFRGEKLFF; CDR3nt: TGTACCAGCAGTTTTCGGGGGGAAAAACTGTTTTTT
d_gene: TRBD1; v_gene: TRBV14; j_gene: TRBJ1-2; abundance: -; CDR3aa: CASSPLQGEADGYTF; CDR3nt: TGTGCCAGCAGCCCATTACAGGGGGAGGCCGATGGCTACACCTTC
d_gene: -; v_gene: TRBV28; j_gene: TRBJ1-5; abundance: many; CDR3aa: CASSFDQPQHF; CDR3nt: TGTGCCAGCAGTTTTGATCAGCCCCAGCATTTT
d_gene: -; v_gene: TRBV28; j_gene: TRBJ2-6; abundance: many; CDR3aa: CASGGQDLISGANVLTF; CDR3nt: TGTGCCAGCGGGGGGCAGGATCTGATCTCTGGGGCCAACGTCCTGACTTTC
d_gene: -; v_gene: TRBV4-1; j_gene: TRBJ1-5; abundance: -; CDR3aa: CASSQDTLSNQPQHF; CDR3nt: TGCGCCAGCAGCCAAGATACCCTTAGCAATCAGCCCCAGCATTTT
d_gene: TRBD2; v_gene: TRBV4-3; j_gene: TRBJ2-5; abundance: -; CDR3aa: CASSEVRGGGETQYF; CDR3nt: TGCGCCAGCAGCGAAGTAAGGGGCGGGGGAGAGACCCAGTACTTC
d_gene: TRBD2; v_gene: TRBV20-1; j_gene: TRBJ2-2; abundance: few; CDR3aa: CSAPGLAGGTNTGELFF; CDR3nt: TGCAGTGCGCCCGGACTAGCGGGAGGCACGAACACCGGGGAGCTGTTTTTT
d_gene: TRBD2; v_gene: TRBV20-1; j_gene: TRBJ2-5; abundance: few; CDR3aa: CSAILGSGRGQETQYF; CDR3nt: TGCAGTGCTATCCTCGGTAGCGGGAGGGGACAAGAGACCCAGTACTTC
d_gene: TRBD1; v_gene: TRBV11-3; j_gene: TRBJ1-1; abundance: -; CDR3aa: CASSTGTGATEAFF; CDR3nt: TGTGCCAGCAGCACCGGGACAGGGGCCACTGAAGCTTTCTTT
d_gene: TRBD2; v_gene: TRBV29-1; j_gene: TRBJ2-7; abundance: -; CDR3aa: CSVRGGRANEQYF; CDR3nt: TGCAGCGTTCGTGGCGGGAGGGCCAACGAGCAGTACTTC
d_gene: -; v_gene: TRBV28; j_gene: TRBJ2-7; abundance: many; CDR3aa: CASSLPGRYEQYF; CDR3nt: TGTGCCAGCAGTTTACCGGGAAGATACGAGCAGTACTTC
d_gene: -; v_gene: TRBV30; j_gene: TRBJ1-4; abundance: few; CDR3aa: CAWSKSLEEKLFF; CDR3nt: TGTGCCTGGAGTAAGTCCCTGGAGGAAAAACTGTTTTTT
d_gene: -; v_gene: TRBV7-8; j_gene: TRBJ2-1; abundance: -; CDR3aa: CASSLEAMWGEQFF; CDR3nt: TGTGCCAGCAGCTTAGAAGCGATGTGGGGTGAGCAGTTCTTC
d_gene: TRBD2; v_gene: TRBV20-1; j_gene: TRBJ2-7; abundance: -; CDR3aa: CSAPGTSGGYEQYF; CDR3nt: TGCAGTGCACCCGGGACTAGCGGGGGATACGAGCAGTACTTC
d_gene: -; v_gene: TRBV7-2; j_gene: TRBJ1-2; abundance: many; CDR3aa: CASSLTENYGYTF; CDR3nt: TGTGCCAGCAGCCTGACGGAGAACTATGGCTACACCTTC
d_gene: TRBD2; v_gene: TRBV6-2/TRBV6-3; j_gene: TRBJ2-2; abundance: many; CDR3aa: CASSGSVGTGELFF; CDR3nt: TGTGCCAGTAGCGGGAGCGTAGGCACCGGGGAGCTGTTTTTT
d_gene: TRBD1; v_gene: TRBV5-4; j_gene: TRBJ1-2; abundance: -; CDR3aa: CASSQPGQGPEIYGYTF; CDR3nt: TGTGCCAGCAGCCAACCCGGACAGGGCCCAGAAATCTATGGCTACACCTTC
d_gene: TRBD2; v_gene: TRBV18; j_gene: TRBJ2-7; abundance: -; CDR3aa: CASSPHSGTPYEQYF; CDR3nt: TGTGCCAGCTCACCACATAGCGGGACACCCTACGAGCAGTACTTC